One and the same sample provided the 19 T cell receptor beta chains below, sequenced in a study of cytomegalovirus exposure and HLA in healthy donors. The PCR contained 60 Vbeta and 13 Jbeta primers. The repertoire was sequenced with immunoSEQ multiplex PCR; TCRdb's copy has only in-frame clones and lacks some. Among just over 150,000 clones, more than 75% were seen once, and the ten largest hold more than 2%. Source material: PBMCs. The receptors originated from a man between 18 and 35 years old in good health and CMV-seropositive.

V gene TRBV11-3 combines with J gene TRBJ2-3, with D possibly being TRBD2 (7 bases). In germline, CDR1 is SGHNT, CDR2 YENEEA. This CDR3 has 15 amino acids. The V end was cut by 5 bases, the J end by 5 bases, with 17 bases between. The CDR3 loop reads CASSSGRGPVDTQYF. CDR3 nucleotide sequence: TGTGCCAGCAGCAGCGGGCGGGGGCCCGTAGATACGCAGTATTTT.

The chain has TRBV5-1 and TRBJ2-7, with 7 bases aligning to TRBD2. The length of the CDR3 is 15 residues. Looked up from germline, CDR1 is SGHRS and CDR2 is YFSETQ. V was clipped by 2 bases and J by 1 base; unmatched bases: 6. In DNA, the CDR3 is TGCGCCAGCAGCTTAAGCGGGGCGGGTTCCTACGAGCAGTACTTC. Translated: CASSLSGAGSYEQYF.

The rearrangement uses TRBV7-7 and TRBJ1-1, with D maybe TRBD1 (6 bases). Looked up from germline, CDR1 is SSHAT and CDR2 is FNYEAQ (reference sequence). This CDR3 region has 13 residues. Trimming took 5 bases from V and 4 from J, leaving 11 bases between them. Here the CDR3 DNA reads TGTGCCAGCAGCCAGGGACATTCCACTGAAGCTTTCTTT. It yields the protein CASSQGHSTEAFF. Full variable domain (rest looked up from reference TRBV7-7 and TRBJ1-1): GAGVSQSPRYKVTKRGQDVTLRCDPISSHATLYWYQQALGQGPEFLTYFNYEAQPDKSGLPSDRFSAERPEGSISTLTIQRTEQRDSAMYRCASSQGHSTEAFFGQGTRLTVV.

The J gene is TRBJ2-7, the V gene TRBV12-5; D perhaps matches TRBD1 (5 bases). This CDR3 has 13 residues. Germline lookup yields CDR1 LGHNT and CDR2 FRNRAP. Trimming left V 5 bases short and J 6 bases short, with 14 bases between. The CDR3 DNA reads TGTGCTAGTGGTGCCGACAGCCTGGGCGAGCAGTACTTC. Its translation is CASGADSLGEQYF.

This chain's CDR3 is CASSEWGGNTDTQYF. The CDR3 DNA sequence: TGTGCCAGCAGTGAGTGGGGGGGAAACACAGATACGCAGTATTTT. V is TRBV2 and J is TRBJ2-3; 7 bases match TRBD2. With 3 bases clipped from V and 2 bases from J, the junction kept 5 bases outside the gene matches. Germline assignment: CDR1 SNHLY and CDR2 FYNNEI. The CDR3 runs to 15 residues.

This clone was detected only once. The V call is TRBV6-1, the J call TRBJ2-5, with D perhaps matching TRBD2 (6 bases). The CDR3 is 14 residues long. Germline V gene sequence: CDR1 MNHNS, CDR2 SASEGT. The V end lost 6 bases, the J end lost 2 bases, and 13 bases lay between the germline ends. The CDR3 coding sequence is TGTGCCAGCAGCCTCGGGGCGGGGCAAGAGACCCAGTACTTC. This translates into CASSLGAGQETQYF.

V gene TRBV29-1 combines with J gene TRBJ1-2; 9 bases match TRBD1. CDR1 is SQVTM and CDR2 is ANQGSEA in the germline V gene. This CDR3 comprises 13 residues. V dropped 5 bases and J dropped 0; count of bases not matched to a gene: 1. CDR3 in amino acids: CSVRTGANYGYTF. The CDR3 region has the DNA TGCAGCGTTCGGACAGGGGCTAACTATGGCTACACCTTC.

The CDR3 coding sequence is TGTGCCAGCAGCTTGATTCCGACGGGAGCCTCCTACAATGAGCAGTTCTTC. Translation gives CASSLIPTGASYNEQFF. This chain joins TRBV5-4 and TRBJ2-1; tentative D call: TRBD2 (6 bases). Trimming removed 1 base at V and 0 bases at J, with 14 bases between. This CDR3 spans 17 amino acids. Germline lookup yields CDR1 SGHNT and CDR2 YYREEE (reference sequence).

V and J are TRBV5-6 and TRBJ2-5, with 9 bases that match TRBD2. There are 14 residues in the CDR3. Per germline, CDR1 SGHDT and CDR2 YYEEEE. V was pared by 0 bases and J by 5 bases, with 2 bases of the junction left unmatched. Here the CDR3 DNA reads TGTGCCAGCAGCTTGGCGGCGGGAGGGGAGACCCAGTACTTC. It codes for CASSLAAGGETQYF.

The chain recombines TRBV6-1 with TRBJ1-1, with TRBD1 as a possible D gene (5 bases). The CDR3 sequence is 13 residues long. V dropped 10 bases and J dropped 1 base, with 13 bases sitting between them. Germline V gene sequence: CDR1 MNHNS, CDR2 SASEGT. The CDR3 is CATRQGSNTEAFF. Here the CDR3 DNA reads TGTGCCACCCGGCAGGGCTCGAACACTGAAGCTTTCTTT.

The CDR3 loop is CASSFWPSGETQYF. CDR3 in DNA: TGTGCCAGCAGCTTTTGGCCTAGTGGGGAGACCCAGTACTTC. The rearrangement links TRBV11-3 to TRBJ2-5; no reliable D call. Germline CDR1 SGHNT, CDR2 YENEEA. Trimming took 3 bases from V and 5 from J, leaving 13 bases between them. The CDR3 is made up of 14 amino acids.

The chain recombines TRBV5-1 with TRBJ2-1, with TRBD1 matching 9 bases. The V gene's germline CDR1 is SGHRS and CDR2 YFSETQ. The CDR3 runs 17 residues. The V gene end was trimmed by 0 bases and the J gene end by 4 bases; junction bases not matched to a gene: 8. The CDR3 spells CASSLGGPGQGYNEQFF. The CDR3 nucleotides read TGCGCCAGCAGCTTGGGGGGCCCGGGACAGGGTTACAATGAGCAGTTCTTC.

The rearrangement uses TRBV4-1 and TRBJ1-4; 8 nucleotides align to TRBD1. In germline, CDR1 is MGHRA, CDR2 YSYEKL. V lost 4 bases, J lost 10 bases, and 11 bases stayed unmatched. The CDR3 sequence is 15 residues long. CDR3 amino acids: CASSLGQGEEGKLFF. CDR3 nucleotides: TGCGCCAGCAGCCTTGGACAGGGTGAAGAAGGAAAACTGTTTTTT.

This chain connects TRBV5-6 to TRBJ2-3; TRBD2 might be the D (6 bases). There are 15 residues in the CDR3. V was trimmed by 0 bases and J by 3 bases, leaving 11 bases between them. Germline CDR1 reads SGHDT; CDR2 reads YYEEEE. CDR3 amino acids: CASSLVGLGTDTQYF. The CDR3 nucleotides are TGTGCCAGCAGCTTGGTGGGACTCGGGACAGATACGCAGTATTTT.

The CDR3 sequence: CASSHSISGSREKLFF. The CDR3 DNA reads as TGCGCCAGCAGCCATAGTATATCCGGGTCTCGAGAAAAACTGTTTTTT. The chain employs TRBV4-3 and TRBJ1-4; D remains unclear. Germline-derived CDR1 and CDR2 are LGHNA and YSLEER. The CDR3 is made up of 16 amino acids. V gave up 3 bases and J gave up 8 bases, with 19 bases separating them.

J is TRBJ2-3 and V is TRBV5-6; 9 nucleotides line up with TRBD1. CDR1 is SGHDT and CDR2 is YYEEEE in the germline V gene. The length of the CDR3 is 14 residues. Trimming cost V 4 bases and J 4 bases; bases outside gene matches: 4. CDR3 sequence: CASSPRTGADTQYF. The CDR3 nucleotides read TGTGCCAGCAGCCCCCGGACAGGGGCAGATACGCAGTATTTT.

The CDR3: CASSLAAGDNQPQHF. CDR3 coding DNA: TGTGCCAGTAGCCTCGCCGCAGGGGACAATCAGCCCCAGCATTTT. V and J are TRBV19 and TRBJ1-5; tentative D call: TRBD1 (6 bases). The germline V and J ends were trimmed by 6 bases and 3 bases, with 15 bases remaining between them. There are 15 residues in the CDR3. Per the germline V gene, CDR1 is LNHDA and CDR2 is SQIVND (reference sequence).

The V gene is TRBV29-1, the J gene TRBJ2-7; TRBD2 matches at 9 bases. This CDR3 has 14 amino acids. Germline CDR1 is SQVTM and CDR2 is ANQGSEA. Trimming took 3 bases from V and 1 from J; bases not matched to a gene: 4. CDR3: CSVDPSGESYEQYF. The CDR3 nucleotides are TGCAGCGTTGACCCTAGCGGGGAGTCCTACGAGCAGTACTTC.

Written as DNA, the CDR3 is TGTGCCAGCACCCCCAGCGGGGGAGAATACTACGAGCAGTACTTC. This gives the protein CASTPSGGEYYEQYF. The chain joins TRBV25-1 to TRBJ2-7; 8 nucleotides line up with TRBD2. The junction had 11 bases not matched to a gene; V was cut back by 7 bases and J by 3 bases. Germline assignment: CDR1 MGHDK and CDR2 SYGVNS. There are 15 residues in the CDR3.